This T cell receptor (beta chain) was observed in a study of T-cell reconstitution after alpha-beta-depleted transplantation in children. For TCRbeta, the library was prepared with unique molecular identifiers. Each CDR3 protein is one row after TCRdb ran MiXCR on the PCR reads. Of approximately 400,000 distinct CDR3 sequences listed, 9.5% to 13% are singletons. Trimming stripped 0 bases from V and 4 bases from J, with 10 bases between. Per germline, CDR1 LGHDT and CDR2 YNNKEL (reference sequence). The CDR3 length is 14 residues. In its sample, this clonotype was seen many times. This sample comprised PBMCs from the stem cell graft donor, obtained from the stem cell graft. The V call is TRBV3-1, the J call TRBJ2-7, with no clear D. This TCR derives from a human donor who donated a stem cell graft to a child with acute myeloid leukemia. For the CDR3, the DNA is TGTGCCAGCAGCCAAGATCTCTACAGTTACGAGCAGTACGTC. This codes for CASSQDLYSYEQYV.